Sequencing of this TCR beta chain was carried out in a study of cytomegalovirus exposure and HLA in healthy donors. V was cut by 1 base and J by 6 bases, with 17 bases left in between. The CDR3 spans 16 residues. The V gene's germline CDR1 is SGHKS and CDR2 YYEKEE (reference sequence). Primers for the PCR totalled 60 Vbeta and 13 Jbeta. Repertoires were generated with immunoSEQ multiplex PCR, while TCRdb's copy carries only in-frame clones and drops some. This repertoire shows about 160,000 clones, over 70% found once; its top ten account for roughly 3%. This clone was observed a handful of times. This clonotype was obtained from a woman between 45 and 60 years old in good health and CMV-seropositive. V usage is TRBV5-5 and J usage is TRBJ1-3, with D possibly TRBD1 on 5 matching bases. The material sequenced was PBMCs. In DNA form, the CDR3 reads TGTGCCAGCAGCTTGAGTGCGGGGGTTCGTAAAAACACCATATATTTT. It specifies CASSLSAGVRKNTIYF.